This entry describes one T cell receptor (beta chain). The antigen this receptor binds is unknown. Base qualities are not provided; no much larger clone lies one nucleotide away. This sample is drawn from a study of T cells in Graves' hyperthyroidism and ophthalmopathy (dated by TCRdb to between 2018 and 2020). The study in broad terms: Peripheral blood was collected at initial diagnosis, before any treatment. The paper describes TCR Vbeta CDR3 sequencing of 135 peripheral blood samples, made up of around 41 ophthalmopathy patients, roughly 80 hyperthyroidism patients and roughly 17 progressor patients. In addition, the study compared T-cell repertoires in thyroid tissue and in blood from over 5 Graves' hyperthyroidism patients. After sampling, hyperthyroidism patients received methimazole starting at 30 mg daily, and ophthalmopathy patients received high-dose intravenous methylprednisolone. Prospective prediction of ophthalmopathy was tested in an independent validation cohort of 18 to 20 hyperthyroidism patients and some 17 patients who later progressed to ophthalmopathy. To identify TCR V-J signatures that set the groups apart, the researchers used a discovery cohort of 90 to 100 patients, made up of around 40 with Graves' ophthalmopathy and about 59 with stable Graves' hyperthyroidism. For training and testing, the roughly 97 patients in the discovery cohort were randomly divided in a 7:3 ratio.

Relative to germline, V is missing 2 bases and J is missing 5 bases, with 10 bases of the junction outside any gene match. The CDR3 contains 16 residues, cysteine and phenylalanine counted. Only the CDR3 part of the read is kept: 48 bases, read in frame from the first base. CDR1 SGHRS and CDR2 YFSETQ are derived from the germline V gene. TCR beta CDR3 regions were amplified from RNA transcripts. A first-round RT-PCR of the TCR CDR3 used the HTBI primer set with the Qiagen OneStep RT-PCR kit. Libraries were constructed in a second round of multiplex PCR, after which size selection and purification were carried out. Sequencing of the libraries was done on an Illumina HiSeq2000 using paired-end 100 bp reads. Concerning the study's data processing: SOAPnuke was used to process the raw data, removing reads that contained adapters or uncalled bases, had a mean Phred below 15, or lacked an exact match to the constant primer or identifier. COPE v1.2.5 was used to merge high-quality paired reads, and clonotypes were defined as unique nucleotide sequences. MiTCR v1.1 was used to align clonotypes to the IMGT TRBV, TRBD and TRBJ reference segments. The analysis was restricted to V-J combinations with a frequency above 0.0001, which together covered over 99% of the repertoires. A TCS score was defined as the ratio between F50 (clonal expansion) and ExV (chaos), using BLOSUM62-based TCRdist between CDR3 peptides within each V-J. Welch's t-statistics and random forest reduced 514 V-J features to 10 to 15, which were used in a naive Bayes classifier (R e1071). The public sequencing data were trimmed at Q25 with fastp and processed into clonotypes with MiXCR by TCRdb, which kept only in-frame beta chains. Rows with one shared CDR3 protein collapse into an entry with the most common genes and DNA. These V and J calls derive from TCRdb rather than the authors' analysis. The sample data list 600,000 or so distinct CDR3 sequences, and roughly 15% of these were observed just once. The ten most abundant clones make up around 3.9% of the sample.

The study at large found these results: Most expanded thyroid clonotypes (frequency above 0.001) were also found in blood, which suggests that blood repertoires may mirror thyroid immune responses. During validation, the model predicted progression to ophthalmopathy a median of roughly 7.1 months ahead of onset, with 70.59% sensitivity and about 72% specificity. No statistical method was used to set the sample size in advance, and investigators knew the group allocation. A model built on a 13 V-J signature distinguished ophthalmopathy from stable hyperthyroidism, reaching around 90% sensitivity and 81.08% specificity in cross-validation and 80%/75% in testing.

Stable Graves' hyperthyroidism was defined as no progression to ophthalmopathy during 18 months of follow-up. The hyperthyroidism patients were between 18 and 65 years old and newly diagnosed, with a disease duration of less than 2 months. Exclusion was applied to patients with uncontrolled infections, other autoimmune diseases, pregnancy or lactation. Clinical symptoms, serum thyroxine and TRAb, thyroid ultrasound, and orbital computed tomography formed the basis for the diagnoses. PBMCs were separated from under 12 ml of fresh peripheral blood using Ficoll-Paque density gradient centrifugation. Trizol reagent was used to extract total RNA, and RNA quality was then checked on an Agilent 2100 Bioanalyzer.

The chain joins TRBV5-1 to TRBJ2-5; TRBD1 agrees with 9 junctional bases. This sequence originates from a woman aged 25 to 45 with Graves' hyperthyroidism. The sample consisted of blood. Here the CDR3 is given as CASSLTYRGPRETQYF. The DNA sequence is as follows: TGCGCCAGCAGCTTAACCTACAGGGGGCCACGGGAGACCCAGTACTTC.